This T cell receptor beta chain appears in the sequencing data of a study of regulatory T cells in long-lasting Graves disease. The time point denotes: newly diagnosed GD, antithyroid drugs for less than 3 months. PBMC RNA served as the TCR library source. This clonotype was counted a few times. Germline V gene sequence: CDR1 SEHNR, CDR2 FQNEAQ (reference sequence). The CDR3 spans 16 residues. Losses at the gene ends were 5 bases for V and 0 bases for J; bases not matched to a gene: 7. Through Arm-PCR of CDR3 regions and iRepertoire HTBI primers, TCR beta libraries were built. In TCRdb, the multiplex PCR reads were re-called with MiXCR into one record per CDR3 protein. The table records 440,000 or so distinct CDR3 sequences, less than 20% of them present only once. A further study also used this sample, focusing on T cells in Graves' hyperthyroidism and ophthalmopathy.

This clonotype was obtained from a woman in her thirties with Graves disease. The sequences come from peripheral blood mononuclear cells (PBMCs), collected at new diagnosis, from a patient treated with antithyroid drugs. The rearrangement links TRBV7-9 to TRBJ2-4; 7 nucleotides line up with TRBD1. For the CDR3, the DNA is TGTGCCAGCAGCATCCTAGGGGGCCCAGCCAAAAACATTCAGTACTTC. Protein product: CASSILGGPAKNIQYF.